Ten or more counts support the clone carrying this T cell receptor beta chain. The antigen is undetermined. These data originate in a study of breast tumors, draining lymph nodes, adjacent tissues. Study-wide findings and caveats: The lymph node origin of tumor T cells was framed as consistent with a hypothesis, not demonstrated. Compared with lymph nodes, tumors were less diverse; compared with nontumor tissue, more. Most tumor T cells seemingly derive from lymph node, then expand in tumor.

TCRdb itself ran the multiplex PCR reads through MiXCR, one entry per CDR3 protein. The repertoire holds fewer than 250,000 distinct CDR3 sequences, with 32% as singletons. The CDR3 loop spans 16 amino acids. In germline, CDR1 is SGHAT, CDR2 FQNNGV. V was shortened by 1 base and J by 4 bases, with 17 bases between the two germline ends. Breast cancer patients provided tissue from their axillary draining lymph nodes. The chain carries TRBV11-2 and TRBJ2-7; TRBD1 might be the D (7 bases). Sequenced sample: axillary lymph node tissue. The sequence was collected from a female donor with breast cancer. Some clones in this sample may be carry-over from other donors' samples. CDR3 loop: CASSLAGAGGRYEQYF. CDR3 nucleotide sequence: TGTGCCAGCAGCTTAGCGGGGGCAGGGGGGAGGTACGAGCAGTACTTC.